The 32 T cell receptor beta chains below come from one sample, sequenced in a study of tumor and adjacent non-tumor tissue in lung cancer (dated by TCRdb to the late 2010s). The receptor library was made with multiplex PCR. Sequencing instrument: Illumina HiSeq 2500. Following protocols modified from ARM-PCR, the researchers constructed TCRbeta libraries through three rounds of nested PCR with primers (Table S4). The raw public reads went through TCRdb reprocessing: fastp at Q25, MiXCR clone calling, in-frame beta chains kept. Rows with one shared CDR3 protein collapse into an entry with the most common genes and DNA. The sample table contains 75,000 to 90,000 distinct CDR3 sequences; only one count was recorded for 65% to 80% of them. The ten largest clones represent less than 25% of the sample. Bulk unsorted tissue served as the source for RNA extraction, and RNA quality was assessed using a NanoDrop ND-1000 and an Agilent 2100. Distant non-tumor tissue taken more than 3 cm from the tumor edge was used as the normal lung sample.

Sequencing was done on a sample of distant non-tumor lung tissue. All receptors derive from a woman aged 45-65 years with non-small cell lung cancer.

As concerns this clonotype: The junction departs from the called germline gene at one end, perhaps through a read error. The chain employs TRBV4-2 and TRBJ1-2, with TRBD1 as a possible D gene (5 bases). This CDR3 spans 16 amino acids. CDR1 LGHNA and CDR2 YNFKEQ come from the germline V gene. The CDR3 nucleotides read TGTACCAGCAGCCCTAAAGGGGAGGGGATTATGGATGGCTACACCTTC. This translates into CTSSPKGEGIMDGYTF.

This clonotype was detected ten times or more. The CDR3 nucleotides read TGTGCCAGCAAAGAGGACAGGGGGCGAACCGGGGAGCTGTTTTTT. Protein product: CASKEDRGRTGELFF. The chain couples TRBV28 to TRBJ2-2; 11 bases map to TRBD1. This CDR3 has 15 amino acids. The trim removed 7 bases at V and 5 bases at J, leaving 6 bases unmatched. Germline V gives CDR1 MDHEN, CDR2 SYDVKM.

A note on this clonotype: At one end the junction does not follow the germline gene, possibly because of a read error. The CDR3 loop is CASSAGTGLTGDLFF. As DNA, the CDR3 is TGTGCCAGCAGTGCCGGGACAGGGCTTACGGGGGACCTGTTTTTC. V is TRBV12-3 or TRBV12-4 and J is TRBJ2-2, with 9 bases matching TRBD1. The CDR3 has 15 amino acids.

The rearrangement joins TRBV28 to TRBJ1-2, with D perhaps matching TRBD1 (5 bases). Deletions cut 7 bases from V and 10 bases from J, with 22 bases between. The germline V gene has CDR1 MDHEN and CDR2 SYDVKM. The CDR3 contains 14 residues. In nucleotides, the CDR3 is TGTGCCAGCACCCGGGGAGGGGCTCTAAACGACTACACCTTC. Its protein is CASTRGGALNDYTF.

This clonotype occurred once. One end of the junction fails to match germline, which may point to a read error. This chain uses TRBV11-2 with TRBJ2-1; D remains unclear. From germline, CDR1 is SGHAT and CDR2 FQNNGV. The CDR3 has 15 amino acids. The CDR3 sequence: CANSLDYGGWHERFF. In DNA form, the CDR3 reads TGTGCCAACAGCTTAGATTACGGCGGTTGGCATGAGAGGTTCTTC.

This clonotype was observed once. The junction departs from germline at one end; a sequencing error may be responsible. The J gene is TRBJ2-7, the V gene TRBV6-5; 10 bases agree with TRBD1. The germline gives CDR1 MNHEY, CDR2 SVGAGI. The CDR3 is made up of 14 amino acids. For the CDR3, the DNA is TGTGTCAGCAGTTACCGGGACAGGGGCGATGAGCAGTACTTC. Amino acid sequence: CVSSYRDRGDEQYF.

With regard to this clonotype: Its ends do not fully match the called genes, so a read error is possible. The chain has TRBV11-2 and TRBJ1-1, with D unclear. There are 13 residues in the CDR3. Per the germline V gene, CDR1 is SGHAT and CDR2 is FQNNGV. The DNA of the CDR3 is TGTGCCAGCAGCTCACAGATGAACATTGAAGCTTTCTTT. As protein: CASSSQMNIEAFF.

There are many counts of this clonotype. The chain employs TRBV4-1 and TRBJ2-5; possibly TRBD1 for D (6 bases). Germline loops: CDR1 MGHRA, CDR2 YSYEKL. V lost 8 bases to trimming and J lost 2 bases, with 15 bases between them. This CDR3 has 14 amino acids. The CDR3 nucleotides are TGCGCCAGCTCCGGGACAATCGATCAAGAGACCCAGTACTTC. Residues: CASSGTIDQETQYF.

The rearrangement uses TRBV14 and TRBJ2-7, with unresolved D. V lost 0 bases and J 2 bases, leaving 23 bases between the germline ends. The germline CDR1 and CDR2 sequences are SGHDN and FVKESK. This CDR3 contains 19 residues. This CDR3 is CASSQDGWVVKTATYEQYF. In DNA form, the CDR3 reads TGTGCCAGCAGCCAAGATGGGTGGGTAGTCAAGACGGCGACCTACGAGCAGTACTTC.

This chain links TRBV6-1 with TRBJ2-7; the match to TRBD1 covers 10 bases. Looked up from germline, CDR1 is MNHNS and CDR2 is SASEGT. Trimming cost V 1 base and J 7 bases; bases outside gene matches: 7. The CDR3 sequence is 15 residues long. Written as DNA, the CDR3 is TGTGCCAGCAGTGAAGTAGGGACAGGGGAGCGGGAGCAGTACTTC. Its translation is CASSEVGTGEREQYF.

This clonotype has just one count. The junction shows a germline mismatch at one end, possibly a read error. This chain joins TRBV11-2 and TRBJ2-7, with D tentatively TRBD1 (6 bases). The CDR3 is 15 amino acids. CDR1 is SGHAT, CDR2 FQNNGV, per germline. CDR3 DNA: TGTGCCAGCAGAACCGGAACAGGGTGCACCTACGTGCAGTACTTC. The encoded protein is CASRTGTGCTYVQYF.

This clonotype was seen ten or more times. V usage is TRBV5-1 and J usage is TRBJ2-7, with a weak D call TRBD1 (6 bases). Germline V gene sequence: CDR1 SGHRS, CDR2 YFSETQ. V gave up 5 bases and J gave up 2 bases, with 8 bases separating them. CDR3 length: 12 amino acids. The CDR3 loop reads CASRDRTYEQYF. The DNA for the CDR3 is TGCGCCAGCAGGGACAGAACCTACGAGCAGTACTTC.

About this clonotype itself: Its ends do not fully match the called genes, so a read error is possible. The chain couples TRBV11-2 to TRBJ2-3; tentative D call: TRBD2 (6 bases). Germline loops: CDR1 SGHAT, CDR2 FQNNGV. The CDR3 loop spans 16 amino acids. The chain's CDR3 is CACSLWGQLATDAQYF. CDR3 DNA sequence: TGTGCCTGCAGCTTGTGGGGCCAGCTAGCGACAGATGCGCAGTATTTC.

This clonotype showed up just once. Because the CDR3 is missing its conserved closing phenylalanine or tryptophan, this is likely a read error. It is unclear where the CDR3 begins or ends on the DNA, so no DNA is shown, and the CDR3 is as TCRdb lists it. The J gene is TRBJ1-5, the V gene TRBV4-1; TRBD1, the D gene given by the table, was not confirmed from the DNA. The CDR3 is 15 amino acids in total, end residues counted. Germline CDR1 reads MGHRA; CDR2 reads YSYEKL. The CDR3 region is CASSQEGQGNQPQDV.

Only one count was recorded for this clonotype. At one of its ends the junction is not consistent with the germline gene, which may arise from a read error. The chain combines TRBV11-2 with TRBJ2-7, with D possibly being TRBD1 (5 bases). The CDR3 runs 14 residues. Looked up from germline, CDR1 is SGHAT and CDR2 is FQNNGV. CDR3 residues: CASSLKDTAYEHYF. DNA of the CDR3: TGTGCAAGCAGCCTGAAGGACACTGCCTACGAGCATTACTTC.

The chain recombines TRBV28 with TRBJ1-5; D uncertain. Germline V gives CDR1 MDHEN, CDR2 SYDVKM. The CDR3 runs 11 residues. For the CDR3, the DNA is TGTGTCAGTCCCCTGATGGGTCCCCAGCATTTT. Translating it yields CVSPLMGPQHF.

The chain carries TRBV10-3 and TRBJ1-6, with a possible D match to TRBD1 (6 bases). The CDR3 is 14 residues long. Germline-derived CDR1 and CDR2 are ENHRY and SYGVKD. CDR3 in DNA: TGTTTCATCAGTGAGGGGGGGGACAATTCACCCCTCCACTTT. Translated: CFISEGGDNSPLHF.

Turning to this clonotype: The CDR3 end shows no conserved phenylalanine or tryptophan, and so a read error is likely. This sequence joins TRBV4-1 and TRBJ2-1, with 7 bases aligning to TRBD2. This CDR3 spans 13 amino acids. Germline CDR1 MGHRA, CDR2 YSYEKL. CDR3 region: CANSQRDYNEQFY. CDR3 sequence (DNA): TGCGCCAACAGCCAGCGGGACTACAATGAGCAGTTCTAC.

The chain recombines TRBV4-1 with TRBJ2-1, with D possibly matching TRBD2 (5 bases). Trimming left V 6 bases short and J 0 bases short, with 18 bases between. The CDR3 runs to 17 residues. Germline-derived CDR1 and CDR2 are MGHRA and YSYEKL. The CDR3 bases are TGCGCCAGCAGACAGATAGCGAGAGGGAGCTCCTACAATGAGCAGTTCTTC. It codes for CASRQIARGSSYNEQFF.

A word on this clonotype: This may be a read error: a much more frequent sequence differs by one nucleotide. CDR3 amino acids: CASSLLGGTSVYNEQFF. The CDR3 DNA reads TGTGCCAGCAGTTTACTGGGTGGGACTAGCGTTTACAATGAGCAGTTCTTC. V usage is TRBV28 and J usage is TRBJ2-1; 10 positions agree with TRBD2. V trimming: 2 bases; J trimming: 4 bases; junction bases outside the gene matches: 8. The CDR3 length is 17 residues. The germline CDR1 and CDR2 sequences are MDHEN and SYDVKM.

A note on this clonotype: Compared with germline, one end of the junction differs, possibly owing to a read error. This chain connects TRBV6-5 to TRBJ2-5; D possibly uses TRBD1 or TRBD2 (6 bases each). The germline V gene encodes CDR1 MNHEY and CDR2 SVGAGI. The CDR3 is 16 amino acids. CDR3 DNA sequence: TGTGCCAGTAGTTACTTGAAGTGGGGGGACAAAGAGACCCAGTACTTC. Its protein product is CASSYLKWGDKETQYF.

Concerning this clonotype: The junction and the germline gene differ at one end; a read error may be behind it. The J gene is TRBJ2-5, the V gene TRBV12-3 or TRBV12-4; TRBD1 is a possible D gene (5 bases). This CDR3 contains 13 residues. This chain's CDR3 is CARSLGQGQTQYF. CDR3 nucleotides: TGTGCCCGCAGCCTCGGGCAGGGTCAGACTCAGTACTTC.

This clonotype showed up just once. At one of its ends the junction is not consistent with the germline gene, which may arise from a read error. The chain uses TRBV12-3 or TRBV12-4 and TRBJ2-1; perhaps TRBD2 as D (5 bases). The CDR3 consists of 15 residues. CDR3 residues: CASSSPARGSNEHLF. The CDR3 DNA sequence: TGTGCCAGCAGTTCCCCGGCACGGGGATCTAATGAGCACCTCTTC.

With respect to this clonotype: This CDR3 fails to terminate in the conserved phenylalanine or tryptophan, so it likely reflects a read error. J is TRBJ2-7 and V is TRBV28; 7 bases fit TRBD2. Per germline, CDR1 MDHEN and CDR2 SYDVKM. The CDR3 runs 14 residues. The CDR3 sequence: CASSEGDGRYEQYS. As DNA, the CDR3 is TGTGCTAGCAGTGAGGGAGACGGGAGGTACGAGCAGTACTCC.

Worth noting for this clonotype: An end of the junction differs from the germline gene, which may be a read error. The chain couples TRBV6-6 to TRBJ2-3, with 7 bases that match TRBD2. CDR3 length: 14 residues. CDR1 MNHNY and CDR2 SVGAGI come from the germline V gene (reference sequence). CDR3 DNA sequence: TGCGCCAGCAGAACACTAGCGAGCACAGATACGCAGTATTTT. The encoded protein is CASRTLASTDTQYF.

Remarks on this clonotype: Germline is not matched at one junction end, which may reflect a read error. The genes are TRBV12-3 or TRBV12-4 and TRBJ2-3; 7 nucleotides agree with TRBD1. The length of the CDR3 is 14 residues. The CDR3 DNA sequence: TGTGTCAGCTGGAAGGACAGGAGCACAGATACGCAGTATTTT. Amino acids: CVSWKDRSTDTQYF.

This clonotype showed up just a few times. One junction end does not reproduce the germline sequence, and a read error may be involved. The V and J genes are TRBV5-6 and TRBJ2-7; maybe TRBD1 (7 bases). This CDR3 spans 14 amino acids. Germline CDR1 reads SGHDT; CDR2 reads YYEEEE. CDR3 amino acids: CASTPQGDSCEQYF. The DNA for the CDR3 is TGTGCCAGCACCCCCCAGGGGGACTCCTGCGAGCAGTACTTC.

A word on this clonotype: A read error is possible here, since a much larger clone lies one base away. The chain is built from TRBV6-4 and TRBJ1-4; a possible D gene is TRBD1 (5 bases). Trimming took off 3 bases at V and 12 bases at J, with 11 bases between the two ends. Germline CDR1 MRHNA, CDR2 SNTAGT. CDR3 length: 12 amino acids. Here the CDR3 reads CASSDNEGQLFF. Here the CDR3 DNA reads TGTGCCAGCAGTGATAACGAGGGACAACTGTTTTTT.

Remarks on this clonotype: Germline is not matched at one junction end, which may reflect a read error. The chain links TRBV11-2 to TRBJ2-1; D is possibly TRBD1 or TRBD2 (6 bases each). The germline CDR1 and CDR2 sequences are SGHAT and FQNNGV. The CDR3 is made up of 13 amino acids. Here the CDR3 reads CVSSQTRGPGQLF. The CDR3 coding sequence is TGTGTCAGCAGCCAGACCCGGGGGCCAGGGCAGTTATTC.

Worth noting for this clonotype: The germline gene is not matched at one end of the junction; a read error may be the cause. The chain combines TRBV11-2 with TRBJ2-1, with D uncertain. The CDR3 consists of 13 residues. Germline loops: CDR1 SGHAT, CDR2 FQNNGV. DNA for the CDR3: TGTGCCTGCAGCCTAGTAGACAACAATGAGCAGTTCTTC. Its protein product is CACSLVDNNEQFF.

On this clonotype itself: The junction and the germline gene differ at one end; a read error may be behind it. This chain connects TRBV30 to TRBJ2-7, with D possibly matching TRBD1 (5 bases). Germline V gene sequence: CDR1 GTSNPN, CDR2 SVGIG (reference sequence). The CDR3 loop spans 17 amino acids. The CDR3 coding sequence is TGTGCCTGGAGACGTTTTTTTAGGGGTTCCGAGTCCTACGATCAGTACTTC. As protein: CAWRRFFRGSESYDQYF.

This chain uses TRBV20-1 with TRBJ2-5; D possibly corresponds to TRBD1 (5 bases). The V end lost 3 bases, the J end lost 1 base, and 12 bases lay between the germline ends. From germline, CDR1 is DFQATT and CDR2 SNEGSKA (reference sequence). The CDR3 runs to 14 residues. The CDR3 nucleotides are TGCAGTGCTAGGGAGACAGAGACCCAAGAGACCCAGTACTTC. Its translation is CSARETETQETQYF.